Listed here are 23 T cell receptor beta chains from one sample, sequenced in a study of breast tumors, draining lymph nodes, adjacent tissues. TCRdb reanalysed the multiplex PCR reads using MiXCR and keeps one entry per CDR3 protein. In the table there are around 140,000 distinct CDR3 sequences, around 24% of which are singletons. Axillary draining lymph nodes of breast cancer patients supplied the node samples. The sample comprised axillary lymph node tissue. The receptors were sampled from a female donor with breast cancer. Some clones in this sample may be carry-over from other donors' samples.

This clonotype was counted at least ten times. J is TRBJ2-1 and V is TRBV7-3; the match to TRBD2 covers 8 bases. CDR3 length equals 15 residues. J lost 8 bases, V lost 3 bases, and 9 bases had no gene match. CDR1 is SGHTA and CDR2 is FQGTGA in the germline V gene. DNA for the CDR3: TGTGCCAGCAGCTTCTCTAGCGGGCCCCAGTATGAGCAGTTCTTC. Translated: CASSFSSGPQYEQFF.

The chain carries TRBV5-6 and TRBJ2-4; 7 positions match TRBD2. The CDR3 has 14 residues. Germline V lookup: CDR1 SGHDT, CDR2 YYEEEE. J lost 9 bases, V lost 4 bases, and 10 bases had no gene match. The CDR3 coding sequence is TGTGCCAGCAGCCTGACTAGCCAAAGATTCATTCAGTACTTC. Its protein is CASSLTSQRFIQYF.

This clonotype has ten or more counts. The V call is TRBV4-2, the J call TRBJ1-4, with D possibly TRBD1 on 5 matching bases. Per the germline V gene, CDR1 is LGHNA and CDR2 is YNFKEQ. The CDR3 loop spans 16 amino acids. V was cut by 0 bases and J by 3 bases, with 11 bases left in between. This CDR3 reads CASSQDTQGSNEKLFF. The CDR3 coding sequence is TGTGCCAGCAGCCAAGATACCCAGGGTTCTAATGAAAAACTGTTTTTT.

Many counts were recorded for this clonotype. The V and J genes are TRBV20-1 and TRBJ2-5; D is undetermined. Germline CDR1 reads DFQATT; CDR2 reads SNEGSKA (reference sequence). The CDR3 spans 14 residues. Trimming left V 0 bases short and J 5 bases short, with 13 bases between. The CDR3 here is CSARDSLTRETQYF. The CDR3 DNA reads as TGCAGTGCTAGAGATAGTCTAACCCGGGAGACCCAGTACTTC.

In its sample, this clonotype was seen many times. The rearrangement links TRBV4-1 to TRBJ2-1; D may be TRBD2 (5 bases). In germline, CDR1 is MGHRA, CDR2 YSYEKL. Trimming removed 0 bases from V and 4 bases from J, with 13 bases in between. The length of the CDR3 is 16 residues. Here the CDR3 DNA reads TGCGCCAGCAGCCAAGATCTGGGCAGCGGATACAATGAGCAGTTCTTC. This translates into CASSQDLGSGYNEQFF.

Of note for this clonotype: Compared with germline, one end of the junction differs, possibly owing to a read error. The chain combines TRBV20-1 with TRBJ2-2; tentative D call: TRBD2 (6 bases). CDR1 is DFQATT, CDR2 SNEGSKA, per germline (reference sequence). CDR3 length equals 13 residues. The CDR3 is CSARGGGTGKLFF. The CDR3 DNA is TGCAGTGCTAGAGGGGGCGGGACCGGGAAGCTGTTTTTT.

This clonotype was picked up a small number of times. J is TRBJ2-3 and V is TRBV28; TRBD2 matches at 12 bases. Germline assignment: CDR1 MDHEN and CDR2 SYDVKM. The CDR3 is made up of 14 amino acids. V lost 7 bases to trimming and J lost 5 bases; unmatched junction nucleotides: 4. Here the CDR3 DNA reads TGTGCCAGCAACCCACTAGCGGGAGGAGATACGCAGTATTTT. Translated, it gives CASNPLAGGDTQYF.

This clonotype was observed a handful of times. The chain recombines TRBV6-1 with TRBJ1-5; a weak D match, TRBD1 (6 bases). The CDR3 is made up of 15 amino acids. Germline V lookup: CDR1 MNHNS, CDR2 SASEGT. With 4 bases removed from V and 3 bases from J, the gap between germline ends came to 13 bases. Here the CDR3 reads CASSVYREDNQPQHF. Here the CDR3 DNA reads TGTGCCAGCAGTGTATACAGGGAAGACAATCAGCCCCAGCATTTT.

This clonotype showed up just once. This chain uses TRBV11-2 with TRBJ2-4, with a tentative D call TRBD2 (7 bases). This CDR3 has 12 residues. Trimming removed 8 bases from V and 9 bases from J, with 14 bases in between. Germline loops: CDR1 SGHAT, CDR2 FQNNGV. The CDR3 nucleotides read TGTGCCAGCCGCAGGGGCGGGGGCATTCAGTACTTC. Protein product: CASRRGGGIQYF.

About this clonotype: At one end, the junction sequence differs from germline, possibly due to a read error. The chain recombines TRBV11-3 with TRBJ2-1, with TRBD2 matching over 10 bases. This CDR3 has 15 residues. The germline V gene has CDR1 SGHNT and CDR2 YENEEA. For the CDR3, the DNA is TGTGCCGGCAGCTTGACTAGCGGGTACTGCAATGAGCAGTTCTTC. Translating gives CAGSLTSGYCNEQFF.

This clonotype was seen many times. The rearrangement uses TRBV20-1 and TRBJ2-3; D remains ambiguous. V gave up 1 base and J gave up 1 base, with 6 bases separating them. Germline CDR1 is DFQATT and CDR2 is SNEGSKA (reference sequence). This CDR3 has 13 amino acids. The DNA for the CDR3 is TGCAGTGCTAGAGCGGTAGGCACAGATACGCAGTATTTT. It translates to CSARAVGTDTQYF.

The rearrangement joins TRBV12-5 to TRBJ2-2; D remains unclear. Germline CDR1 is LGHNT and CDR2 is FRNRAP. The CDR3 covers 14 residues. V was cut by 4 bases and J by 5 bases, with 11 bases left in between. The CDR3 nucleotides read TGTGCTAGTGGTTGGTGGGCCGGGACCGGGGAGCTGTTTTTT. Translating gives CASGWWAGTGELFF.

At least ten counts were recorded for this clonotype. The chain employs TRBV29-1 and TRBJ2-5; perhaps D is TRBD1 or TRBD2 (5 bases each). CDR1 and CDR2 from the germline V gene are SQVTM and ANQGSEA. The CDR3 has 14 amino acids. V lost 1 base and J 5 bases, leaving 14 bases between the germline ends. As DNA, the CDR3 is TGCAGCGTTGAAGGGGCTGGGACGGGGGAGACCCAGTACTTC. Protein sequence: CSVEGAGTGETQYF.

There are many counts of this clonotype. The chain joins TRBV4-3 to TRBJ2-1; D ambiguous. The CDR3 consists of 16 residues. V gave up 0 bases and J gave up 4 bases, with 13 bases separating them. Per the germline V gene, CDR1 is LGHNA and CDR2 is YSLEER. The CDR3 nucleotides read TGCGCCAGCAGCCAAGAAACAGCCGGGCATTACAATGAGCAGTTCTTC. As protein: CASSQETAGHYNEQFF.

Regarding this clonotype: A much larger clone sits a single nucleotide away, making a read error possible. This chain joins TRBV20-1 and TRBJ2-7; the match to TRBD1 covers 9 bases. V was clipped by 4 bases and J by 6 bases; unmatched bases: 7. Germline lookup yields CDR1 DFQATT and CDR2 SNEGSKA (reference sequence). This CDR3 spans 13 amino acids. The CDR3 nucleotides are TGCAGTGCTACGACAGGGGGGGTTGTCGAGCAGTACTTC. As protein: CSATTGGVVEQYF.

The sample holds many counts of this clonotype. The J gene is TRBJ2-3, the V gene TRBV25-1, with 8 positions matching TRBD1. With V trimmed by 3 bases and J by 2 bases, 4 bases remained unmatched. The CDR3 covers 15 residues. CDR1 is MGHDK, CDR2 SYGVNS, per germline. The chain's CDR3 is CASSDKDRVTDTQYF. The CDR3 region has the DNA TGTGCCAGCAGTGATAAGGACAGGGTCACAGATACGCAGTATTTT.

This clonotype showed up many times. The chain recombines TRBV13 with TRBJ2-7, with 10 bases identical to TRBD1. V lost 1 base, J lost 3 bases, and 6 bases stayed unmatched. Germline lookup yields CDR1 PRHDT and CDR2 FYEKMQ (reference sequence). The CDR3 spans 16 residues. CDR3 in amino acids: CASSLVRTGGDYEQYF. CDR3 sequence (DNA): TGTGCCAGCAGCTTAGTCCGGACAGGGGGTGACTACGAGCAGTACTTC.

This clonotype was seen a few times. The chain joins TRBV19 to TRBJ2-3; 8 bases fit TRBD1. This CDR3 is 14 amino acids long. Germline V lookup: CDR1 LNHDA, CDR2 SQIVND (reference sequence). J gave up 8 bases and V 7 bases, and 11 bases lay outside the gene matches. The CDR3: CASTLKTGVGTQYF. The DNA of the CDR3 is TGTGCCAGTACCCTCAAGACAGGGGTCGGTACGCAGTATTTT.

In the case of this clonotype: This may be a read error, as it is one base from a much larger clone. This CDR3 fails to terminate in the conserved phenylalanine or tryptophan, so it likely reflects a read error. The chain has TRBV27 and TRBJ2-7; D possibly corresponds to TRBD1 (5 bases). Germline V gene sequence: CDR1 MNHEY, CDR2 SMNVEV (reference sequence). The CDR3 runs 13 residues. Trimming took off 3 bases at V and 0 bases at J, with 6 bases between the two ends. CDR3 in DNA: TGTGCCAGCAGTTTCGACAGCTCCTACGAGCAGTACCTC. It is translated as CASSFDSSYEQYL.

The rearrangement links TRBV6-5 to TRBJ2-5; possibly TRBD2 for D (6 bases). Deletions cut 4 bases from V and 1 base from J, with 10 bases between. Germline loops: CDR1 MNHEY, CDR2 SVGAGI. There are 14 residues in the CDR3. The CDR3 here is CASSWRGGQETQYF. CDR3 DNA sequence: TGTGCCAGCAGTTGGAGGGGCGGCCAAGAGACCCAGTACTTC.

This clonotype was detected a few times. Being one base from a much bigger clone, this may be a read error. This chain links TRBV15 with TRBJ2-2, with TRBD2 matching 16 bases. Germline V gene lookup returns CDR1 LNHNV and CDR2 YYDKDF (reference sequence). The CDR3 spans 17 residues. The junction had 9 bases not matched to a gene; V was cut back by 11 bases and J by 3 bases. Here the CDR3 reads CAATAGLAGGHTGELFF. DNA for the CDR3: TGTGCCGCCACCGCGGGACTAGCGGGAGGGCACACCGGGGAGCTGTTTTTT.

The chain is built from TRBV7-6 and TRBJ2-5; TRBD2 aligns across 10 bases. Per germline, CDR1 SGHVS and CDR2 FNYEAQ. The CDR3 totals 16 residues. Here the CDR3 reads CAGSLAQSGRAETQYF. As DNA, the CDR3 is TGTGCTGGCAGCTTAGCACAGAGCGGGAGGGCAGAGACCCAGTACTTC.

The chain links TRBV20-1 to TRBJ2-7, with a weak D call TRBD2 (5 bases). Per germline, CDR1 DFQATT and CDR2 SNEGSKA (reference sequence). V was pared by 5 bases and J by 7 bases, with 21 bases between. This CDR3 comprises 14 residues. The CDR3 coding sequence is TGCAGTGCTCTCTTAGCGTTCTCCTACAGTGAGCAGTACTTC. Translated: CSALLAFSYSEQYF.